This T cell receptor (beta chain) was sequenced for a study of cytomegalovirus exposure and HLA in healthy donors. Study observations and caveats: The authors considered a cluster of highly shared sequence variants likely to be a sequencing artifact.

This clone occurred a few times. Its antigen remains unidentified. 13 Jbeta primers and 60 Vbeta primers were used for the PCR. The table came from immunoSEQ multiplex PCR; TCRdb's copy has only in-frame clones and leaves some out. The data hold roughly 200,000 clones, with 9.5% observed a single time. The source is a woman in her thirties in good health and CMV-seropositive. What was sequenced was PBMCs.

Here the CDR3 DNA reads TGTGCCAGCAGCTTAGCGCCCGGGACAGAGAACTATGGCTACACCTTC. Translation: CASSLAPGTENYGYTF. The chain recombines TRBV7-9 with TRBJ1-2; 7 bases match TRBD1. Germline V CDR1 and CDR2: SEHNR, FQNEAQ (reference sequence). The CDR3 is 16 residues long. J was trimmed by 2 bases and V by 0 bases; bases with no gene match: 6.